This T cell receptor (beta chain) was identified during a study of blood T cell repertoires in COVID-19. TCRdb's copy holds only in-frame clones and misses some; the assay was immunoSEQ multiplex PCR. The sample lists 250,000 to 350,000 clones; more than 80% were seen once. The germline V and J ends were trimmed by 3 bases and 0 bases, with 10 bases remaining between them. Germline CDR1 SGHRS, CDR2 YFSETQ. The CDR3 has 14 residues. The chain combines TRBV5-1 with TRBJ2-7; the D gene is possibly TRBD1 (6 bases). Sequenced material: PBMCs or T cells enriched from blood (not recorded which). The sequence was collected from a woman aged 25 to 39 who had recovered from COVID-19. CDR3 bases: TGCGCCAGCAGCTCCCGGGACAACTCCTACGAGCAGTACTTC. This gives the protein CASSSRDNSYEQYF.